This T cell receptor (beta chain) was profiled in a study of cytomegalovirus exposure and HLA in healthy donors. In the study overall: Unique TCRs numbering around 85 million, obtained from HLA-typed donors, made up an early data release.

Use of 60 Vbeta and 13 Jbeta primers characterized the PCR. The table came from immunoSEQ multiplex PCR; TCRdb's copy has only in-frame clones and leaves some out. The repertoire holds some 130,000 clones, with 75% to 85% as singletons. Germline V CDR1 and CDR2: MNHNS, SASEGT. The CDR3 contains 13 residues. V lost 3 bases, J lost 2 bases, and 7 bases lay in between. The sample was PBMCs. The sequence derives from a female donor in good health and CMV-seropositive. This sequence joins TRBV6-1 and TRBJ1-1; tentatively, D is TRBD1 (5 bases). As DNA, the CDR3 is TGTGCCAGCAGTGACAGGGAAAACACTGAAGCTTTCTTT. Translating it yields CASSDRENTEAFF.